What follows are 5 T cell receptor beta chains derived from one specimen sequenced in a study of blood T cell repertoires in COVID-19. The repertoire was sequenced with immunoSEQ multiplex PCR; TCRdb's copy has only in-frame clones and lacks some. The sample lists 95,000 or so clones, around 79% occurring once. Sequencing was carried out using peripheral blood. The receptors here all came from a woman of 80 years or more with active or convalescent COVID-19.

The rearrangement uses TRBV27 and TRBJ1-1, with D maybe TRBD1 (5 bases). This CDR3 region has 14 residues. Germline V CDR1 and CDR2: MNHEY, SMNVEV (reference sequence). V dropped 6 bases and J dropped 1 base, with 12 bases sitting between them. The CDR3 here is CASRIARGNTEAFF. DNA of the CDR3: TGTGCCAGCAGAATCGCTAGGGGGAACACTGAAGCTTTCTTT.

This chain joins TRBV21-1 and TRBJ2-7; the listed D gene, TRBD2, was not tested against the DNA. TRBV21-1 has pseudogene status. The CDR3 extends over 17 amino acids. Here the CDR3 DNA reads TGTGCCAGCAGCTCCCGCGGGGTGGCCCATTCTCGGTACGAGCAGTACTTC. This translates into CASSSRGVAHSRYEQYF.

The chain combines TRBV5-4 with TRBJ2-3; a weak D match, TRBD1 (6 bases). Per the germline V gene, CDR1 is SGHNT and CDR2 is YYREEE (reference sequence). The V end was cut by 1 base, the J end by 0 bases, with 9 bases between. The CDR3 sequence is 15 residues long. CDR3: CASSLYTGSTDTQYF. The CDR3 DNA reads TGTGCCAGCAGCTTGTACACAGGGAGCACAGATACGCAGTATTTT.

The V gene is TRBV28, the J gene TRBJ2-7; tentatively, D is TRBD1 (6 bases). CDR3 length equals 12 residues. Trimming removed 8 bases at V and 3 bases at J, with 11 bases between. Germline V gene data show CDR1 as MDHEN and CDR2 as SYDVKM. The CDR3 nucleotides are TGTGCCAGCTTTAACAGGGTCTACGAGCAGTACTTC. Protein product: CASFNRVYEQYF.

The chain recombines TRBV18 with TRBJ1-5; D gene unclear. V gave up 4 bases and J gave up 4 bases, with 11 bases separating them. Germline V gives CDR1 KGHSH, CDR2 LQKENI. The CDR3 covers 14 residues. The CDR3 region has the DNA TGTGCCAGCTCACAGTCTCGGGGTAATCAGCCCCAGCATTTT. This codes for CASSQSRGNQPQHF. The whole variable domain, remainder taken from reference TRBV18 and TRBJ1-5, is NAGVMQNPRHLVRRRGQEARLRCSPMKGHSHVYWYRQLPEEGLKFMVYLQKENIIDESGMPKERFSAEFPKEGPSILRIQQVVRGDSAAYFCASSQSRGNQPQHFGDGTRLSIL.